The T cell receptor beta chain under discussion was sequenced for a study of molecular identifiers for immune sequencing clone quantification. As previously described, bulk TCR libraries were made using listed TCR primers. TCRdb recomputed calls from the PCR reads with MiXCR, one row per CDR3 protein. The sample lists 300,000 to 400,000 distinct CDR3 sequences, about a quarter seen once, with about 0.73% in the top ten. This sequence originates from a human donor in good health. Some libraries in this study had Jurkat cell RNA spiked in. The sample consisted of naive CD8+ T cells from blood, with Jurkat cell RNA spiked in. The subset denotes: FACS-sorted CD8+CD4-CCR7+CD45RA+ naive T cells.

The CDR3: CASSLRPPGLSTDTQYF. CDR3 DNA: TGTGCCAGCAGCTTACGCCCCCCGGGACTTTCCACAGATACGCAGTATTTT. The V call is TRBV9, the J call TRBJ2-3, with D possibly TRBD2 on 6 matching bases. V gave up 4 bases and J gave up 2 bases, with 20 bases separating them. This CDR3 has 17 residues. The germline V gene has CDR1 SGDLS and CDR2 YYNGEE.